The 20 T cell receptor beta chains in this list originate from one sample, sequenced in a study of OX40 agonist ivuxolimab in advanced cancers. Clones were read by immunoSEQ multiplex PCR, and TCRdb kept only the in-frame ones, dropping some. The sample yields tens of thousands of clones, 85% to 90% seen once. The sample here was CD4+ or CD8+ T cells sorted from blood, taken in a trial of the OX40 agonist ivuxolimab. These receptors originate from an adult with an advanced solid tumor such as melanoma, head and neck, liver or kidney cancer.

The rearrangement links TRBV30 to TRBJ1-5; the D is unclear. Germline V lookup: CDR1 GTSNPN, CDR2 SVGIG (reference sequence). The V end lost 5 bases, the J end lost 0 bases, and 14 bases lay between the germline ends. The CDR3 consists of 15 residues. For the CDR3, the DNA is TGTGCCTGGTCCAAGGGAACGTATAGCAATCAGCCCCAGCATTTT. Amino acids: CAWSKGTYSNQPQHF.

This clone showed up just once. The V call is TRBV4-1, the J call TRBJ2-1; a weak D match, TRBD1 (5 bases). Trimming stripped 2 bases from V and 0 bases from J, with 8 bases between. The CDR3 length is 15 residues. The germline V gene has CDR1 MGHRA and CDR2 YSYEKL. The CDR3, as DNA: TGCGCCAGCAGCCAAAGTAGGGGCTCCTACAATGAGCAGTTCTTC. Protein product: CASSQSRGSYNEQFF.

DNA for the CDR3: TGTGCCAGCAGTGACAGGCCCACAAGGGGGGCCAACGTCCTGACTTTC. Protein: CASSDRPTRGANVLTF. The chain has TRBV6-1 and TRBJ2-6, with D uncertain. Germline V gene data show CDR1 as MNHNS and CDR2 as SASEGT. CDR3 size: 16 residues. Trimming removed 3 bases at V and 4 bases at J, with 13 bases between.

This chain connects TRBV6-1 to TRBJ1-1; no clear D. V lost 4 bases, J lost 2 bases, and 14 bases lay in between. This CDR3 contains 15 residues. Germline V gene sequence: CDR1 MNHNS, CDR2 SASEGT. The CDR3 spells CASSGHRAGNTEAFF. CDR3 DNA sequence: TGTGCCAGCAGTGGCCACCGGGCCGGTAACACTGAAGCTTTCTTT.

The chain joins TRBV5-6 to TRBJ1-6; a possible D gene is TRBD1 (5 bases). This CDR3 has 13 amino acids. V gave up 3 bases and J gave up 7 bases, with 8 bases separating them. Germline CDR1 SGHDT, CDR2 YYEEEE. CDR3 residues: CASSWDGNSPLHF. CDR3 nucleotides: TGTGCCAGCAGCTGGGACGGAAATTCACCCCTCCACTTT. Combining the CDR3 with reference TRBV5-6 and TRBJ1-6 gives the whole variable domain DAGVTQSPTHLIKTRGQQVTLRCSPKSGHDTVSWYQQALGQGPQFIFQYYEEEERQRGNFPDRFSGHQFPNYSSELNVNALLLGDSALYLCASSWDGNSPLHFGNGTRLTVT.

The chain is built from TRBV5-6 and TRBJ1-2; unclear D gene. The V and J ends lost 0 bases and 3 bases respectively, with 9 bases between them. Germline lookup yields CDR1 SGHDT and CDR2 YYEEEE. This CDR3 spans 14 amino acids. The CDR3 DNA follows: TGTGCCAGCAGCTTGGTCGACACCGACTATGGCTACACCTTC. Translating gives CASSLVDTDYGYTF.

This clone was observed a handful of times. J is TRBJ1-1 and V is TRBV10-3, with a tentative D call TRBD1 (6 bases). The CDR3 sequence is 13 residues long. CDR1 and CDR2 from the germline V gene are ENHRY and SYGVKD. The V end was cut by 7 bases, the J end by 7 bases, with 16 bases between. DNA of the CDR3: TGTGCCATCAAAGGGGGGGGAGGTAATGAAGCTTTCTTT. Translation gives CAIKGGGGNEAFF.

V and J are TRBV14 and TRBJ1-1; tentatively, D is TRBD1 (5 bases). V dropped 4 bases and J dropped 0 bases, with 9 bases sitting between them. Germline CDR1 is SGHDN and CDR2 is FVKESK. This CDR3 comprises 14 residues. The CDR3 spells CASSLQALNTEAFF. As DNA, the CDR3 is TGTGCCAGCAGCCTACAGGCTTTGAACACTGAAGCTTTCTTT.

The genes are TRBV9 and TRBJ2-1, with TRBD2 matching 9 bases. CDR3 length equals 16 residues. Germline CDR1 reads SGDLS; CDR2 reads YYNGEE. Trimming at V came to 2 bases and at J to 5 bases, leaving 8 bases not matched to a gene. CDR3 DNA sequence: TGTGCCAGCAGCGTGGATACTAGCGGGCGAAACAATGAGCAGTTCTTC. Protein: CASSVDTSGRNNEQFF.

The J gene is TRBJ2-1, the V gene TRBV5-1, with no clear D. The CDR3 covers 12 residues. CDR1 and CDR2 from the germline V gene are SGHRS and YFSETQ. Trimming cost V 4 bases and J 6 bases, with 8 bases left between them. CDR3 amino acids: CASSPPGNEQFF. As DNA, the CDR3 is TGCGCCAGCAGCCCACCGGGCAATGAGCAGTTCTTC.

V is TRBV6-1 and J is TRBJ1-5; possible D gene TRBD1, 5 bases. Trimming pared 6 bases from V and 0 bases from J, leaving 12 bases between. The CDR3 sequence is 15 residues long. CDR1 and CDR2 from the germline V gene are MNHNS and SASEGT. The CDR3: CASRGEGTSNQPQHF. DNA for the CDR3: TGTGCCAGCAGGGGGGAGGGCACTAGCAATCAGCCCCAGCATTTT.

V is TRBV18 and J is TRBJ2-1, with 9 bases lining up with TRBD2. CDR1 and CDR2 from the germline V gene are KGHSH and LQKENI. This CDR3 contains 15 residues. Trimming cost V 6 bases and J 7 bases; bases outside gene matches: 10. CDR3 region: CASSPISGRWNEQFF. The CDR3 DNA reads TGTGCCAGCTCTCCAATCAGCGGGAGGTGGAATGAGCAGTTCTTC.

The CDR3 loop reads CAIGGTAWDGYTF. Written as DNA, the CDR3 is TGTGCCATCGGGGGGACAGCTTGGGATGGCTACACCTTC. V is TRBV10-3 and J is TRBJ1-2; 7 bases are a match to TRBD1. CDR3 length: 13 residues. CDR1 ENHRY and CDR2 SYGVKD come from the germline V gene. The V segment lost 8 bases and the J segment 6 bases; nucleotides outside the gene matches: 9.

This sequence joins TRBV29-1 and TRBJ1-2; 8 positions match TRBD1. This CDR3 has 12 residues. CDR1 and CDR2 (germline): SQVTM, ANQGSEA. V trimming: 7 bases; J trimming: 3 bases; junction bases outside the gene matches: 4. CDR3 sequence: CSASGGDYGYTF. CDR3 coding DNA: TGCAGCGCCTCAGGGGGCGACTATGGCTACACCTTC.

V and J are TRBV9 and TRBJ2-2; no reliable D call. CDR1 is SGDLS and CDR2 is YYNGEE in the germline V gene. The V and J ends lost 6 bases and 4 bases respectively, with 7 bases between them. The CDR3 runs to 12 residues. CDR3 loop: CASTHSTGELFF. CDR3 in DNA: TGTGCCAGCACCCACAGCACCGGGGAGCTGTTTTTT.

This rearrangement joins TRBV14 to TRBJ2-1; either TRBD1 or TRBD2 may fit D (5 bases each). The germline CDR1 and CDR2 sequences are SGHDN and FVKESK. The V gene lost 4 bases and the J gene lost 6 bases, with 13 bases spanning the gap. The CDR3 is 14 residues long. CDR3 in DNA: TGTGCCAGCAGCCCGAGGGGCGGGTTCAATGAGCAGTTCTTC. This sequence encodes CASSPRGGFNEQFF. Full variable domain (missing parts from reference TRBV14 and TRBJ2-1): EAGVTQFPSHSVIEKGQTVTLRCDPISGHDNLYWYRRVMGKEIKFLLHFVKESKQDESGMPNNRFLAERTGGTYSTLKVQPAELEDSGVYFCASSPRGGFNEQFFGPGTRLTVL.

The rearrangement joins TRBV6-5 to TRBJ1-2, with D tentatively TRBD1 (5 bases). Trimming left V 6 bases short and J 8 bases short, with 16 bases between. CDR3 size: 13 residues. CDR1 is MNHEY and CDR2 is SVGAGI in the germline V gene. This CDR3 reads CASSGFQGRGYTF. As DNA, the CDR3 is TGTGCCAGCAGCGGATTTCAGGGTCGCGGCTACACCTTC.

Written as DNA, the CDR3 is TGTGCCTGGAGTGTACGGGGGGCTAACTATGGCTACACCTTC. It encodes CAWSVRGANYGYTF. This sequence joins TRBV30 and TRBJ1-2, with D tentatively TRBD1 (5 bases). V dropped 0 bases and J dropped 0 bases, with 8 bases sitting between them. Germline V gene lookup returns CDR1 GTSNPN and CDR2 SVGIG (reference sequence). This CDR3 has 14 amino acids.

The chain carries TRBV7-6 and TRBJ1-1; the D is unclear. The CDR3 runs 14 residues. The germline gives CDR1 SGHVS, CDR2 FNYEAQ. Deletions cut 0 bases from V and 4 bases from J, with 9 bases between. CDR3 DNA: TGTGCCAGCAGCTTAGCAGGGTTTGGCACTGAAGCTTTCTTT. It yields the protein CASSLAGFGTEAFF.

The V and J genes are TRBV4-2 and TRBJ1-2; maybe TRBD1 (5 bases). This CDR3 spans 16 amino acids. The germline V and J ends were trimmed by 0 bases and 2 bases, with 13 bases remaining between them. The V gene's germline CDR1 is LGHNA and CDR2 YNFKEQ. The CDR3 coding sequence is TGTGCCAGCAGCCAAGAGGGGTTAGGGGCCAACTATGGCTACACCTTC. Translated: CASSQEGLGANYGYTF.